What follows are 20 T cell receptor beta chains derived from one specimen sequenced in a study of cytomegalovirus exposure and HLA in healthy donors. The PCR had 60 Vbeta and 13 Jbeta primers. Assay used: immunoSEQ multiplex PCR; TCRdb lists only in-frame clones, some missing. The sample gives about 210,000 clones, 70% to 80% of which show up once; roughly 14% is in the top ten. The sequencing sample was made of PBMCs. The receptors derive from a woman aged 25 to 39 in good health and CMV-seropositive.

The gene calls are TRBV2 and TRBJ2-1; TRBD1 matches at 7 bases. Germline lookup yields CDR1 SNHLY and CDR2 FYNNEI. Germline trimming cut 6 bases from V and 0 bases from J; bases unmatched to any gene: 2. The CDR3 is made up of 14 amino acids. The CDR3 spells CASRGTDSYNEQFF. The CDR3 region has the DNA TGTGCCAGCAGGGGGACAGACTCCTACAATGAGCAGTTCTTC.

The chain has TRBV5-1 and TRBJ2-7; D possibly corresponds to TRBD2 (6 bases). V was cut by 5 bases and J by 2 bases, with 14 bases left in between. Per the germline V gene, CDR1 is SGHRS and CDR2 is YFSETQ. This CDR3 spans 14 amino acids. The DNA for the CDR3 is TGCGCCAGCAGAACTGAAGCGGGTGCCTACGAGCAGTACTTC. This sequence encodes CASRTEAGAYEQYF.

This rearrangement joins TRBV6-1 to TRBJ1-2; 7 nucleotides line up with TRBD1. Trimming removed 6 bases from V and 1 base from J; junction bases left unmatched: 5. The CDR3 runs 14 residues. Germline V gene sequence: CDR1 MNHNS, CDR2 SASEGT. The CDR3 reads CASSPDRFNYGYTF. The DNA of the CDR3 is TGTGCCAGCAGCCCGGACAGGTTTAACTATGGCTACACCTTC.

The CDR3 spells CASSRRGNEKLFF. CDR3 sequence (DNA): TGTGCCAGCAGCCGACGGGGTAATGAAAAACTGTTTTTT. The J gene is TRBJ1-4, the V gene TRBV13; D remains ambiguous. V lost 5 bases and J lost 4, with 8 bases in between. From germline, CDR1 is PRHDT and CDR2 FYEKMQ (reference sequence). The CDR3 is made up of 13 amino acids.

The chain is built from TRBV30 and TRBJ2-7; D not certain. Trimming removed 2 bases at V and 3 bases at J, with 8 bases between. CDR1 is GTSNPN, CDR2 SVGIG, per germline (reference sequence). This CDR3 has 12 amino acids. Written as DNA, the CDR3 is TGTGCCTGGAGTCCTCAGTTCTACGAGCAGTACTTC. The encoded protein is CAWSPQFYEQYF.

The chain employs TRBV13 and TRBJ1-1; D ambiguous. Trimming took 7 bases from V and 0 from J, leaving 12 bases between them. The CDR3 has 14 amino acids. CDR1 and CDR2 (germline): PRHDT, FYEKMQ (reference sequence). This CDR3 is CASTFAQLNTEAFF. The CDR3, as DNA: TGTGCCAGCACCTTTGCACAGTTGAACACTGAAGCTTTCTTT.

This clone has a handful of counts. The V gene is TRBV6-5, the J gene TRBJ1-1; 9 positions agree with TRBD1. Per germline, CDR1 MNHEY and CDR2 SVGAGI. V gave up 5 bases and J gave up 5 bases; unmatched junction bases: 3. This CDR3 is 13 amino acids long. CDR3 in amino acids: CASSRDRVTEAFF. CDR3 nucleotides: TGTGCCAGCAGTCGGGACAGGGTGACTGAAGCTTTCTTT.

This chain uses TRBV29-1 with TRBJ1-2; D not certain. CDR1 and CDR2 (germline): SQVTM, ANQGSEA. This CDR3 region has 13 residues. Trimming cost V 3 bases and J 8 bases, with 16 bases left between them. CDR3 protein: CSVDIRAGGGYTF. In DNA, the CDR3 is TGCAGCGTTGATATTAGGGCAGGAGGAGGCTACACCTTC.

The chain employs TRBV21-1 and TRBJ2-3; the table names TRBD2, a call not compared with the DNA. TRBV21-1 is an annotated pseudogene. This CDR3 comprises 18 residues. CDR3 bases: TGTGCCAGCAGCAAAGCGCGTAGCGGGGGGAGGAGCACAGATACGCAGTATTTT. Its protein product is CASSKARSGGRSTDTQYF.

DNA of the CDR3: TGCGCCAGCAGCCCTGGACAGAGCAATCAGCCCCAGCATTTT. Translation gives CASSPGQSNQPQHF. J is TRBJ1-5 and V is TRBV5-1, with a possible D match to TRBD1 (6 bases). CDR1 and CDR2 from the germline V gene are SGHRS and YFSETQ. V gave up 4 bases and J gave up 1 base, with 9 bases separating them. The CDR3 is made up of 14 amino acids.

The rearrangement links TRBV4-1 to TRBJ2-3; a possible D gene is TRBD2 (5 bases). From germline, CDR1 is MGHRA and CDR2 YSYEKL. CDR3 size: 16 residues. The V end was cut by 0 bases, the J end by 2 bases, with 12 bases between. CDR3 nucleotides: TGCGCCAGCAGCCAAGATCAGGAGCGGCCCACAGATACGCAGTATTTT. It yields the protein CASSQDQERPTDTQYF.

This CDR3 reads CAGAKGYEQYF. DNA for the CDR3: TGTGCCGGGGCGAAGGGGTACGAGCAGTACTTC. This chain links TRBV30 with TRBJ2-5; perhaps TRBD1 as D (5 bases). The DNA matches TRBJ2-7 better at its end, which makes the J call doubtful. Looked up from germline, CDR1 is GTSNPN and CDR2 is SVGIG (reference sequence). The CDR3 has 11 amino acids.

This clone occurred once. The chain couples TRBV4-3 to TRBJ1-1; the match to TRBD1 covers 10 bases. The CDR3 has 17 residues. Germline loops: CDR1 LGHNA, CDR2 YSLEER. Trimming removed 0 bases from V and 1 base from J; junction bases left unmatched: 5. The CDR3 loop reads CASSQDGTGVENTEAFF. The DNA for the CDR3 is TGCGCCAGCAGCCAAGACGGGACAGGGGTGGAGAACACTGAAGCTTTCTTT.

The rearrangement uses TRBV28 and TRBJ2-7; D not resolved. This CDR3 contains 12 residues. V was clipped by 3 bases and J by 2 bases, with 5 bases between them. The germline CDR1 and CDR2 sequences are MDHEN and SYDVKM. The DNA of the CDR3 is TGTGCCAGCAGTTTTTGGCCCTACGAGCAGTACTTC. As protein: CASSFWPYEQYF.

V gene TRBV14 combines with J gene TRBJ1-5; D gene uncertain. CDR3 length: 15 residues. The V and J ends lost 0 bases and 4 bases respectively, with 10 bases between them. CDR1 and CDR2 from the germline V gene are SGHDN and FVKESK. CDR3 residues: CASSQDSGRNQPQHF. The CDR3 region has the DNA TGTGCCAGCAGCCAAGATTCGGGAAGAAATCAGCCCCAGCATTTT.

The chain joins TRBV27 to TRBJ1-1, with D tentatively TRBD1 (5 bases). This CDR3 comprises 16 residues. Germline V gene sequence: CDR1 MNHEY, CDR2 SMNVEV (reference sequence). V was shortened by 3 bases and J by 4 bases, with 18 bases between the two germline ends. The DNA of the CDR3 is TGTGCCAGCAGTTTTATGCAGGCGGGGGGAGGCACTGAAGCTTTCTTT. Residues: CASSFMQAGGGTEAFF.

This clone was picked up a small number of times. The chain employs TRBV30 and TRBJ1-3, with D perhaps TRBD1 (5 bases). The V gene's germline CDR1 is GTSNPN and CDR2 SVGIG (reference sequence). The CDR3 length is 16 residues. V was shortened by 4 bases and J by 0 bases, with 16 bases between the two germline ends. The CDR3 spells CAWTGGDFRSGNTIYF. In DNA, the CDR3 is TGTGCCTGGACGGGGGGGGACTTTCGCTCTGGAAACACCATATATTTT.

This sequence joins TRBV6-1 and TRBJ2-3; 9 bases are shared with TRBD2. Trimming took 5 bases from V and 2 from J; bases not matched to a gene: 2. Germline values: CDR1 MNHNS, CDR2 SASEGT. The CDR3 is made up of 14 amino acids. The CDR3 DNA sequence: TGTGCCAGCAGTCCTAGCGGGACCACAGATACGCAGTATTTT. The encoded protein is CASSPSGTTDTQYF.

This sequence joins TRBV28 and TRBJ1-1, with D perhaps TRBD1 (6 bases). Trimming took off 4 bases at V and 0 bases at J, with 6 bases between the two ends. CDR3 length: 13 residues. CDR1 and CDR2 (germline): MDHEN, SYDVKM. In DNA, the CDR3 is TGTGCCAGCAGTTCAGGGGTGAACACTGAAGCTTTCTTT. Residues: CASSSGVNTEAFF. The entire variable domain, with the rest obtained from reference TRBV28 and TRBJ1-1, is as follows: DVKVTQSSRYLVKRTGEKVFLECVQDMDHENMFWYRQDPGLGLRLIYFSYDVKMKEKGDIPEGYSVSREKKERFSLILESASTNQTSMYLCASSSGVNTEAFFGQGTRLTVV.

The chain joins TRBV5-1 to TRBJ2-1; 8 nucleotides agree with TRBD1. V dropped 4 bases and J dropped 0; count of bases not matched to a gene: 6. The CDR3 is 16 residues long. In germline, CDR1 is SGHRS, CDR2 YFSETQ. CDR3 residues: CASSGWTGSSYNEQFF. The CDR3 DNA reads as TGCGCCAGCAGCGGATGGACAGGGAGCTCCTACAATGAGCAGTTCTTC.